The 8 T cell receptor beta chains listed next were all sequenced from one sample in a study of post-analysis software for immune sequencing data. Broader study findings: About five TRBV segments appeared more often in patients than in controls, and TRBV5-6, TRBV5-1 and TRBV20-1 were among these.

Antigens of these TCRs are unknown. Unique molecular identifiers had been added to the TCR beta cDNA libraries. MiXCR, applied by TCRdb to the PCR reads, yields one record per CDR3 protein. This sample carries some 370,000 distinct CDR3 sequences, around 37% of them seen once, and the ten largest clones take roughly 12%. What was sequenced was blood. The receptors shown here come from a girl between 5 and 17 years old with multiple sclerosis.

The chain links TRBV7-9 to TRBJ1-1, with 8 bases lining up with TRBD1. The V and J ends lost 5 bases and 1 base, in that order; junction bases with no gene match: 15. This CDR3 has 18 amino acids. In germline, CDR1 is SEHNR, CDR2 FQNEAQ (reference sequence). CDR3 in amino acids: CASSRVGLRQGTNTEAFF. Written as DNA, the CDR3 is TGTGCCAGCAGCCGGGTTGGCCTCCGACAGGGGACGAACACTGAAGCTTTCTTT.

The chain couples TRBV6-1 to TRBJ1-5; 7 nucleotides line up with TRBD1. V dropped 6 bases and J dropped 1; count of bases not matched to a gene: 12. This CDR3 spans 17 amino acids. The germline V gene encodes CDR1 MNHNS and CDR2 SASEGT. CDR3 in amino acids: CASSPNPTGLSNQPQHF. The CDR3 coding sequence is TGTGCCAGCAGCCCAAACCCGACAGGGTTGAGCAATCAGCCCCAGCATTTT.

In this sample, this clonotype turned up a few times. V and J are TRBV27 and TRBJ1-2; 9 bases match TRBD1. This CDR3 is 16 amino acids long. Germline loops: CDR1 MNHEY, CDR2 SMNVEV (reference sequence). V gave up 6 bases and J gave up 2 bases; unmatched junction bases: 10. The CDR3 region has the DNA TGTGCCAGCAGCCGGACCCTCGGACAGGGGAACTATGGCTACACCTTC. It translates to CASSRTLGQGNYGYTF.

A few counts support this clonotype. The CDR3 here is CASSRARGPNTGELFF. The CDR3 coding sequence is TGTGCCAGCAGCCGTGCCCGAGGCCCCAACACCGGGGAGCTGTTTTTT. The rearrangement joins TRBV7-6 to TRBJ2-2; D gene uncertain. This CDR3 region has 16 residues. The V end lost 5 bases, the J end lost 2 bases, and 15 bases lay between the germline ends. Germline V gene lookup returns CDR1 SGHVS and CDR2 FNYEAQ.

This clonotype turned up a few times. The CDR3 region is CSARVGDPIYNEQFF. CDR3 DNA: TGCAGTGCTAGGGTTGGAGATCCCATCTACAATGAGCAGTTCTTC. The rearrangement joins TRBV20-1 to TRBJ2-1, with D hard to call. The length of the CDR3 is 15 residues. Trimming stripped 3 bases from V and 3 bases from J, with 15 bases between. CDR1 and CDR2 from the germline V gene are DFQATT and SNEGSKA (reference sequence).

Details on this clonotype: Germline is not matched at one junction end, which may reflect a read error. This chain connects TRBV12-3 or TRBV12-4 to TRBJ2-6, with D tentatively TRBD1 (5 bases). The length of the CDR3 is 15 residues. The CDR3 nucleotides read TGTGCCAGCAGTTTCGTAAGCTCTGGGGCCAACGTCCGGACTTTC. This gives the protein CASSFVSSGANVRTF.

This clonotype was picked up a small number of times. The chain joins TRBV4-2 to TRBJ1-2; 10 bases are a match to TRBD1. The CDR3 runs to 15 residues. Germline-derived CDR1 and CDR2 are LGHNA and YNFKEQ. V lost 0 bases to trimming and J lost 8 bases; unmatched junction nucleotides: 6. CDR3 protein: CASSQDRGTGVGYTF. As DNA, the CDR3 is TGTGCCAGCAGCCAAGATCGAGGGACAGGGGTCGGCTACACCTTC.

The V call is TRBV3-1, the J call TRBJ2-1; D tentatively fits TRBD1 or TRBD2 (6 bases each). V was pared by 4 bases and J by 8 bases, with 15 bases between. CDR1 LGHDT and CDR2 YNNKEL come from the germline V gene (reference sequence). The CDR3 contains 14 residues. DNA for the CDR3: TGTGCCAGCAGCCCTTATCGGGGGCGGGATGAGCAGTTCTTC. Translating it yields CASSPYRGRDEQFF.